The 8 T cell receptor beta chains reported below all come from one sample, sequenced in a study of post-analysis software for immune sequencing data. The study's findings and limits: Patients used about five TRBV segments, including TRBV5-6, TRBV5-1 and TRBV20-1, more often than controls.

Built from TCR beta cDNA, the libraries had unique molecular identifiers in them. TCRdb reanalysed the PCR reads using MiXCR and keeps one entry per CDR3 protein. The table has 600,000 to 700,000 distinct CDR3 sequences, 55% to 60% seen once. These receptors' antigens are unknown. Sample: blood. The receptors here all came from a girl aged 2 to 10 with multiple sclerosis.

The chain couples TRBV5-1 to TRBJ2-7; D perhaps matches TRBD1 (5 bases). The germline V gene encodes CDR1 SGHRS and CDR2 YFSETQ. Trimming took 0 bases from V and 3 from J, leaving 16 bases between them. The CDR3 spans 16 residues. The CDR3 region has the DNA TGCGCCAGCAGCTTGGTGGTCGGGCAGGGTATCTACGAGCAGTACTTC. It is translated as CASSLVVGQGIYEQYF.

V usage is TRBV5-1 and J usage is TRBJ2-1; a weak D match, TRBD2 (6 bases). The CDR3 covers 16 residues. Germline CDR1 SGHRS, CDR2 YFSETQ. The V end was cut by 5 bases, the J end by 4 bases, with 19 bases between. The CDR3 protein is CASSWGHGEAYNEQFF. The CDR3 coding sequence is TGCGCCAGCAGTTGGGGCCATGGGGAGGCGTACAATGAGCAGTTCTTC.

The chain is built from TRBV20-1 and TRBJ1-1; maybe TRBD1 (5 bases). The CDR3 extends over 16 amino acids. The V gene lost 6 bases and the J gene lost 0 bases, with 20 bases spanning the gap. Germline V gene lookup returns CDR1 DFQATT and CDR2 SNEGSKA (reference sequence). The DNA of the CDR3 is TGCAGTGCCAGGCCCCCGGGACGGTACATGAACACTGAAGCTTTCTTT. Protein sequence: CSARPPGRYMNTEAFF.

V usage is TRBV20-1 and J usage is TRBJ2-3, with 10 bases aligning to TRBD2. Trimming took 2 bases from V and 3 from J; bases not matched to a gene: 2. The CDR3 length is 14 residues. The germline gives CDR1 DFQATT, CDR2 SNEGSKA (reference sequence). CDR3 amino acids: CSARTSGATDTQYF. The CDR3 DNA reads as TGCAGTGCTAGAACTAGCGGGGCGACAGATACGCAGTATTTT.

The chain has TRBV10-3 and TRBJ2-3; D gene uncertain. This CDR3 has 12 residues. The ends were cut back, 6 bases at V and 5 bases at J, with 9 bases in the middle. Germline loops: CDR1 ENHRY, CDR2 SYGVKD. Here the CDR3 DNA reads TGTGCCATCAGCCGAACACTAGATACGCAGTATTTT. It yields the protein CAISRTLDTQYF.

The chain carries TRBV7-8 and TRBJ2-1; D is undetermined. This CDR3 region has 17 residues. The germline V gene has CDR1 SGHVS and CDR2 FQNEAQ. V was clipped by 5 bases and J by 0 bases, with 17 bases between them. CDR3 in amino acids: CASSPRWAASSYNEQFF. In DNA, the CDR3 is TGTGCCAGCAGCCCAAGGTGGGCGGCGAGCTCCTACAATGAGCAGTTCTTC.

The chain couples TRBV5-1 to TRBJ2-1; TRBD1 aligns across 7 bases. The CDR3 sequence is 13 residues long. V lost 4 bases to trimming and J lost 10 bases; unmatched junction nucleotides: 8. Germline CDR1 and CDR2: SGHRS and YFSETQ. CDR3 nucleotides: TGCGCCAGCAGCCCAAACAGGGGTGGCGAGCAGTTCTTC. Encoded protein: CASSPNRGGEQFF.

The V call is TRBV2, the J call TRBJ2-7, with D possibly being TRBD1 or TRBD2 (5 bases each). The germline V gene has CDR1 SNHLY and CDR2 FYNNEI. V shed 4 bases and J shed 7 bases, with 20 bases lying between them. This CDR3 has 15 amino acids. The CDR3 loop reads CASSAGNSVSKEQYF. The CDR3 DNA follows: TGTGCCAGCAGTGCAGGGAATAGCGTCTCGAAAGAGCAGTACTTC.